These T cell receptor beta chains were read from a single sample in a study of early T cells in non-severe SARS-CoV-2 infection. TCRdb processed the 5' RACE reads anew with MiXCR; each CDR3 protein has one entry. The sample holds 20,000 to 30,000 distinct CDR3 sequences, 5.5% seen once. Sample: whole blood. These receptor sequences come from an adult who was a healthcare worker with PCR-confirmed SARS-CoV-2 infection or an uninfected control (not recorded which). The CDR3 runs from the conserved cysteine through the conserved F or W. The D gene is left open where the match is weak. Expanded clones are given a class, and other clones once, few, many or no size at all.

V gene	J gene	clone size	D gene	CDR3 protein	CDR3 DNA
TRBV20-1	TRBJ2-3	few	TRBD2	CSAKRGATTDTQYF	TGCAGTGCTAAGCGGGGGGCTACCACAGATACGCAGTATTTT
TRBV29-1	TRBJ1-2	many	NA	CSGEDIYGYTF	TGCAGCGGGGAAGACATCTATGGCTACACCTTC
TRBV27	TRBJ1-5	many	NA	CASGLTGVSNQPQHF	TGTGCCAGCGGACTCACGGGGGTGAGCAATCAGCCCCAGCATTTT
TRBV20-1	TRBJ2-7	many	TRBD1	CSAKGDRNSEQYF	TGCAGTGCTAAAGGGGACAGGAATTCCGAGCAGTACTTC
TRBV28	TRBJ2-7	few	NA	CASSFPGEAYEQYF	TGTGCCAGCAGTTTCCCAGGGGAAGCCTACGAGCAGTACTTC
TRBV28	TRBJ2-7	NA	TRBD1	CASSARQGPYEQYF	TGTGCCAGCAGTGCCCGACAGGGACCCTACGAGCAGTACTTC
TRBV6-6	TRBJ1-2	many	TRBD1	CASRDRQGGRHGYTF	TGTGCCAGCAGGGACCGACAGGGGGGACGCCATGGCTACACCTTC
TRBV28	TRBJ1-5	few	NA	CASRGSNQPQHF	TGTGCCAGCAGGGGCAGCAATCAGCCCCAGCATTTT
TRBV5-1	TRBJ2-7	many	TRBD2	CASSLLSGGPYEQYF	TGCGCCAGCAGCTTGCTCTCGGGGGGTCCCTACGAGCAGTACTTC
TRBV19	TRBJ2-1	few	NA	CASSIGYMGNEQFF	TGTGCCAGTAGTATTGGTTACATGGGCAATGAGCAGTTCTTC
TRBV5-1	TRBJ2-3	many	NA	CASSLAGDTQYF	TGCGCCAGCAGCTTGGCTGGGGATACGCAGTATTTT
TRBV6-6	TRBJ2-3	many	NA	CASSRQGGRGNTQYF	TGTGCCAGCAGTCGTCAAGGTGGGAGAGGAAATACGCAGTATTTT
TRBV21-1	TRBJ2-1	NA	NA	CASSKVPGTGDYNEQFF	TGTGCCAGCAGCAAAGTTCCCGGGACAGGGGACTACAATGAGCAGTTCTTC
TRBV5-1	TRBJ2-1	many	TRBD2	CASSLGLAGAAGEQFF	TGCGCCAGCAGCTTGGGTCTAGCGGGGGCCGCGGGAGAGCAGTTCTTC
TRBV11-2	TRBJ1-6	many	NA	CASSPPGGSYNSPLHF	TGTGCCAGCAGCCCCCCAGGAGGCTCCTATAATTCACCCCTCCACTTT
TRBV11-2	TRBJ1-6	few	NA	CASTKLGSPLHF	TGTGCCAGCACCAAACTGGGTTCACCCCTCCACTTT
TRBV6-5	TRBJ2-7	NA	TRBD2	CASSRGGSYEQYF	TGTGCCAGCAGCCGCGGGGGCTCCTACGAGCAGTACTTC
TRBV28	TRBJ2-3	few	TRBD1	CASSSRGFGTDTQYF	TGTGCCAGCAGTTCCAGGGGGTTTGGGACAGATACGCAGTATTTT
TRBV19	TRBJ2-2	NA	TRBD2	CASSIGLASTGELFF	TGTGCCAGTAGTATTGGACTAGCTTCCACAGGGGAGCTGTTTTTT
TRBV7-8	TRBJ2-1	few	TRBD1	CASIPPGTGGHEQFF	TGTGCCAGCATCCCCCCGGGGACAGGTGGGCATGAGCAGTTCTTC
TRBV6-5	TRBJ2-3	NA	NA	CASTIDRGTDTQYF	TGTGCCAGCACCATCGACCGGGGCACAGATACGCAGTATTTT
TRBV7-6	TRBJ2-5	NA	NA	CASSLNSETQYF	TGTGCCAGCAGCTTAAATTCAGAGACCCAGTACTTC
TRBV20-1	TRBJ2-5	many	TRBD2	CSARTLAGGQETQYF	TGCAGTGCTCGTACCCTAGCGGGGGGGCAAGAGACCCAGTACTTC
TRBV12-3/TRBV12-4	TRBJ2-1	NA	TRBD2	CASSLWRAGDNEQFF	TGTGCCAGCAGTTTATGGCGGGCGGGGGACAATGAGCAGTTCTTC
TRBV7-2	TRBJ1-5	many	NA	CASSLGEKGHQPQHF	TGTGCCAGCAGCTTAGGCGAAAAGGGGCATCAGCCCCAGCATTTT
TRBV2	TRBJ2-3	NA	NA	CACSRSQRDTQYF	TGTGCCTGCAGTCGTTCGCAGAGAGATACGCAGTATTTT
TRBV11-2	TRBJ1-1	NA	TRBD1	CASSLLQGTEAFF	TGTGCCAGCAGCTTACTACAGGGGACTGAAGCTTTCTTT
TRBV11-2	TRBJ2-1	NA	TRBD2	CASSGDYPRGNEQFF	TGTGCCAGCAGCGGGGACTACCCGAGGGGAAATGAGCAGTTCTTC
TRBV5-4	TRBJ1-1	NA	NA	CASSLAPMNTEAFF	TGTGCCAGCAGCTTGGCTCCGATGAACACTGAAGCTTTCTTT
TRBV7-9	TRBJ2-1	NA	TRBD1	CASSPPWDRTNEQFF	TGTGCCAGCAGCCCACCCTGGGACAGAACCAATGAGCAGTTCTTC